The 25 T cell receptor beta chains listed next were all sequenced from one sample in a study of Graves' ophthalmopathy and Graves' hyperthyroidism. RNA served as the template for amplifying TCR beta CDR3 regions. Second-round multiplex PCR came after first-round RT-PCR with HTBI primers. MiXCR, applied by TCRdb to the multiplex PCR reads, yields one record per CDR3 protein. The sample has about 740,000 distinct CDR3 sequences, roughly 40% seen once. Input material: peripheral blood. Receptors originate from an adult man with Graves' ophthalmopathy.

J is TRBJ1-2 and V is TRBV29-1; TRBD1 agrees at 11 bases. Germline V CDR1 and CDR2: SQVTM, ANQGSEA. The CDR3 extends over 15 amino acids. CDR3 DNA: TGCACTTACACTACGGACAGGGGGCTCGACTATGGCTACACCTTC. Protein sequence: CTYTTDRGLDYGYTF. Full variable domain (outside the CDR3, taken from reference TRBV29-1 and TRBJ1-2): SAVISQKPSRDICQRGTSLTIQCQVDSQVTMMFWYRQQPGQSLTLIATANQGSEATYESGFVIDKFPISRPNLTFSTLTVSNMSPEDSSIYLCTYTTDRGLDYGYTFGSGTRLTVV.

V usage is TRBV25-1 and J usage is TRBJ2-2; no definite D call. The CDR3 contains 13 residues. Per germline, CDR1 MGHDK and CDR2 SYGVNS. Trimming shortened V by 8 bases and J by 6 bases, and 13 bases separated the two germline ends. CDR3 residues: CASVDTGAGELFF. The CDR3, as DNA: TGTGCCAGCGTAGATACGGGTGCCGGGGAGCTGTTTTTT.

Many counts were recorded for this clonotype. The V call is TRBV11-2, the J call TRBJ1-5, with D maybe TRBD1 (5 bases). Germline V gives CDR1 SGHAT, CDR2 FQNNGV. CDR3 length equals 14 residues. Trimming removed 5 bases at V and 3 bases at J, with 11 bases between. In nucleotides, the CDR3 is TGTGCCAGCAGCCCGGGACGAGTCAATCAGCCCCAGCATTTT. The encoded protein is CASSPGRVNQPQHF.

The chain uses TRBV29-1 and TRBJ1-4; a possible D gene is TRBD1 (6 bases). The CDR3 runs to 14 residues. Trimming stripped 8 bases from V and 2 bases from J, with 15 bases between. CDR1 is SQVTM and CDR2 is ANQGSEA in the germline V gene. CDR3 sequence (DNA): TGCAGCTCGCCGGGCAGGGGCACTAATGAAAAACTGTTTTTT. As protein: CSSPGRGTNEKLFF.

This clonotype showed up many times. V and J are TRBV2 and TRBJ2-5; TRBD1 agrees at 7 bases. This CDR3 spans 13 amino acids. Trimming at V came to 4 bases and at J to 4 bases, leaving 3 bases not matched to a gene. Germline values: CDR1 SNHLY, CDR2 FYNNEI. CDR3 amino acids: CASSGYRGETQYF. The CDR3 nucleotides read TGTGCCAGCAGTGGATACAGGGGAGAGACCCAGTACTTC.

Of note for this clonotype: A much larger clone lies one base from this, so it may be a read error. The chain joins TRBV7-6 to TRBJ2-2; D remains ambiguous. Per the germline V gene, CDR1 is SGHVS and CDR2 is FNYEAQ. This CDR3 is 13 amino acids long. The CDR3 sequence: CASNLELTGELFF. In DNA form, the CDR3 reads TGTGCCAGCAACTTAGAACTCACCGGGGAGCTGTTTTTT.

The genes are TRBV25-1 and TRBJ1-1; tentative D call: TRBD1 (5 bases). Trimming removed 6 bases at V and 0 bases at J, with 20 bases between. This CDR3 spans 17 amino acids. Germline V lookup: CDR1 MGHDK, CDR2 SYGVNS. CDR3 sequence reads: CASSQEGRADMNTEAFF. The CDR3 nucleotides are TGTGCCAGCAGCCAAGAAGGCAGGGCAGATATGAACACTGAAGCTTTCTTT.

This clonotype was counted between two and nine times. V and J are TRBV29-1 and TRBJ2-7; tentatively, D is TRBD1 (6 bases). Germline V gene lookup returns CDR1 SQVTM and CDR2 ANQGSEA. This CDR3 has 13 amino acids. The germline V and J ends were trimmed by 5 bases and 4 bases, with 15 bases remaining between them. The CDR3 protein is CSVTYRDKYEQYF. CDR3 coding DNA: TGCAGCGTTACCTACAGGGATAAGTACGAGCAGTACTTC.

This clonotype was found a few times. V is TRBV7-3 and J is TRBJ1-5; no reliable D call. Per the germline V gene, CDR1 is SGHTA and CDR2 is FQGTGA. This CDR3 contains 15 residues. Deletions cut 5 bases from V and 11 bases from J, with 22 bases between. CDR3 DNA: TGTGCCAGCAGCCAAGGAGGACCCAGGCCGGGAGCCCAGCATTTT. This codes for CASSQGGPRPGAQHF. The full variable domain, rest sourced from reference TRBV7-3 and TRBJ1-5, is GAGVSQTPSNKVTEKGKYVELRCDPISGHTALYWYRQSLGQGPEFLIYFQGTGAADDSGLPNDRFFAVRPEGSVSTLKIQRTERGDSAVYLCASSQGGPRPGAQHFGDGTRLSIL.

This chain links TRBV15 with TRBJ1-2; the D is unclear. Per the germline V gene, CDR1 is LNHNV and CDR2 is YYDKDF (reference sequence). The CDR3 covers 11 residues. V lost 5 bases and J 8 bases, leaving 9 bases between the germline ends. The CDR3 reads CATSGYGGYTF. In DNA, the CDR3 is TGTGCCACCAGCGGGTACGGAGGCTACACCTTC.

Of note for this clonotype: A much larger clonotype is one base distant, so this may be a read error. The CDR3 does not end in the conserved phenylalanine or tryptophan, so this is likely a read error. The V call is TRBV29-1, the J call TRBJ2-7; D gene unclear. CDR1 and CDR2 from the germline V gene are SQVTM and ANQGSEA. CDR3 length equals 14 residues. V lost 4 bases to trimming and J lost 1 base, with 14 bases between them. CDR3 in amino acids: CSVVWTQTSYEQYL. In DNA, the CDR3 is TGCAGCGTTGTGTGGACGCAAACATCCTACGAGCAGTACCTC.

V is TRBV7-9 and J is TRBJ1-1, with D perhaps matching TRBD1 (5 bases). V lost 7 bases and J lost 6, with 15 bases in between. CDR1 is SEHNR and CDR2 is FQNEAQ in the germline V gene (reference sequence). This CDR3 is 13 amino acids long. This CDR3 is CASIFQGGAEAFF. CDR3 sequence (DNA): TGTGCCAGCATCTTCCAGGGCGGCGCTGAAGCTTTCTTT. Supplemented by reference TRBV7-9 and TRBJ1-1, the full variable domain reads DTGVSQNPRHKITKRGQNVTFRCDPISEHNRLYWYRQTLGQGPEFLTYFQNEAQLEKSRLLSDRFSAERPKGSFSTLEIQRTEQGDSAMYLCASIFQGGAEAFFGQGTRLTVV.

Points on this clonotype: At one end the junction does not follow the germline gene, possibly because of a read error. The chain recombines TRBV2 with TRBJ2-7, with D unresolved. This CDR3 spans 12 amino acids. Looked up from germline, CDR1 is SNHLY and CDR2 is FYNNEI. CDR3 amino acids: CASKRVSYGQYF. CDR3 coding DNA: TGTGCCAGCAAAAGGGTCTCCTACGGGCAGTACTTC. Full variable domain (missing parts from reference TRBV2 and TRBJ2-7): EPEVTQTPSHQVTQMGQEVILRCVPISNHLYFYWYRQILGQKVEFLVSFYNNEISEKSEIFDDQFSVERPDGSNFTLKIRSTKLEDSAMYFCASKRVSYGQYFGPGTRLTVT.

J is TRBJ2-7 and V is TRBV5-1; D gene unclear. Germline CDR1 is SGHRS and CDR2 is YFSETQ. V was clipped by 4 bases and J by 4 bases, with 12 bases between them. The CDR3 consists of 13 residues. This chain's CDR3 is CASSLGRRYEQYF. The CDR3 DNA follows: TGCGCCAGCAGCCTCGGACGGAGATACGAGCAGTACTTC.

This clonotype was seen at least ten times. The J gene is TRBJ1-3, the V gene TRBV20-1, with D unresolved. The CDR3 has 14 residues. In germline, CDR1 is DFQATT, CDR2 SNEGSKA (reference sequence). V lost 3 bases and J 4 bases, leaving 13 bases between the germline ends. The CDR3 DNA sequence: TGCAGTGCTAGCCGTGACACTAACGGAAACACCATATATTTT. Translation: CSASRDTNGNTIYF.

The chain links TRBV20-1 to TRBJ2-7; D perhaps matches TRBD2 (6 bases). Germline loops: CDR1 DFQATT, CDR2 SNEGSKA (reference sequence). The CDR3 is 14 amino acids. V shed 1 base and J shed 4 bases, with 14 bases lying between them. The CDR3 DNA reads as TGCAGTGCTAGAGTGGGGGGAGTCGGGTACGAGCAGTACTTC. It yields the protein CSARVGGVGYEQYF.

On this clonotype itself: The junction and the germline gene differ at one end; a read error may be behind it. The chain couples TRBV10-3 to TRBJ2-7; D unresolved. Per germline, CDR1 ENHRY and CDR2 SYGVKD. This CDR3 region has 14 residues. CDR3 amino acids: CASSTQDLSYEQYF. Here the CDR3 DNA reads TGTGCCAGCAGTACCCAGGATCTTTCCTACGAGCAGTACTTC.

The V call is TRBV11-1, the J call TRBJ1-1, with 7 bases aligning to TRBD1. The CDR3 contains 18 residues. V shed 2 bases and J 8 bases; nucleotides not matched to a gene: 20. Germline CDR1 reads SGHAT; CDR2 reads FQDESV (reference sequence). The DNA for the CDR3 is TGTGCCAGCAGCTTAATAGCCGGGGACAGTCATCATGTGACGGAAGCTTTCTTT. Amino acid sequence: CASSLIAGDSHHVTEAFF.

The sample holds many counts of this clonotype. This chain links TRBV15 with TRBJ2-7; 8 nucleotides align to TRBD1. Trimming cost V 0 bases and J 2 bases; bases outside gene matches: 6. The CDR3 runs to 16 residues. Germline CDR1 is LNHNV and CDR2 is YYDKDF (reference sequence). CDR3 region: CATSRDRGTGAYEQYF. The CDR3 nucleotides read TGTGCCACCAGCAGAGATCGGGGGACAGGAGCCTACGAGCAGTACTTC.

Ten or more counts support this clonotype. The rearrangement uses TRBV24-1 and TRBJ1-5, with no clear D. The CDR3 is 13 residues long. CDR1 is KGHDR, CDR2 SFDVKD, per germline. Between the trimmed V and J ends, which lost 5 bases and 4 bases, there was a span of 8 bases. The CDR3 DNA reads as TGTGCCACCAGTGTGGAAGGGAATCAGCCCCAGCATTTT. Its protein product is CATSVEGNQPQHF.

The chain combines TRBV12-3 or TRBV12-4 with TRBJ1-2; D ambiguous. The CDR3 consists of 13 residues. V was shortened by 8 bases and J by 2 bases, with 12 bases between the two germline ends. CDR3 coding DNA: TGTGCCAGCGCGCTAGGAATGAACTATGGCTACACCTTC. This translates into CASALGMNYGYTF.

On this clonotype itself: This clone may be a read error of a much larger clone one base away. CDR3: CGSTTGGNEKLFF. CDR3 nucleotide sequence: TGTGGCAGCACTACAGGGGGAAATGAAAAACTGTTTTTT. The genes are TRBV19 and TRBJ1-4, with 8 bases fitting TRBD1. This CDR3 comprises 13 residues. Germline CDR1 LNHDA, CDR2 SQIVND (reference sequence).

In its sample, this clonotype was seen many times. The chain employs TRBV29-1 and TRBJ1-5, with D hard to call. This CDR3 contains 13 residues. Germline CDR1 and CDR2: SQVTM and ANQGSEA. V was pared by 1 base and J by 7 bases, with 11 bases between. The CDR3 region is CSVEGQVGQPQHF. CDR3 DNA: TGCAGCGTTGAAGGCCAGGTCGGACAGCCCCAGCATTTT.

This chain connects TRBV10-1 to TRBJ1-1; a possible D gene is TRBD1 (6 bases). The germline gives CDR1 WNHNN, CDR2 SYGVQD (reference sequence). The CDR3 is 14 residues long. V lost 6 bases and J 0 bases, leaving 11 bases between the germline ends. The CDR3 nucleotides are TGCGCCAGCAGGCCGGACAGCGTGAACACTGAAGCTTTCTTT. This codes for CASRPDSVNTEAFF.

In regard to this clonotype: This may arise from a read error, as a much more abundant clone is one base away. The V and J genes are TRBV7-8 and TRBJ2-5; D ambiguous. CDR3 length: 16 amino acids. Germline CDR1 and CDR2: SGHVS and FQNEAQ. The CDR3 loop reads CAGSLKGSGSLETQYF. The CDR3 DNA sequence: TGTGCCGGCAGCCTAAAAGGCTCGGGCTCCTTGGAGACCCAGTACTTC.